A selection of T cell receptor beta chains follows, all from one sample in a study of glioma-infiltrating T cells after dendritic cell vaccination. Only in-frame clones appear in the TCRdb table, and some are missing; sequencing was by immunoSEQ multiplex PCR. The data contain more than 100,000 clones, 80% to 90% of them singletons. This specimen was blood, taken before dendritic cell vaccination. All receptors derive from a human donor with glioblastoma. CDR3s include the opening cysteine and the closing phenylalanine or tryptophan. The D gene is left open where the match is weak. Only some rows state a clone size, as once, few, many or a class for expanded clones.

d_call: TRBD2; j_call: TRBJ2-6; clone_size: .; v_call: TRBV5-6; cdr3_aa: CASSPLRASGGPGANVLTF; cdr3_nt: TGTGCCAGCAGCCCCCTCCGAGCTAGCGGGGGGCCTGGGGCCAACGTCCTGACTTTC
d_call: .; j_call: TRBJ1-5; clone_size: .; v_call: TRBV29-1; cdr3_aa: CSVERDMESNQPQHF; cdr3_nt: TGCAGCGTTGAGAGGGATATGGAGAGCAATCAGCCCCAGCATTTT
d_call: TRBD2; j_call: TRBJ2-1; clone_size: .; v_call: TRBV6-5; cdr3_aa: CASSYSFSGGAYEQFF; cdr3_nt: TGTGCCAGCAGTTACTCGTTTAGCGGGGGGGCCTATGAGCAGTTCTTC
d_call: TRBD1; j_call: TRBJ1-1; clone_size: .; v_call: TRBV10-3; cdr3_aa: CAISESKDRGFEAFF; cdr3_nt: TGTGCCATCAGTGAGTCAAAGGACAGGGGATTTGAAGCTTTCTTT
d_call: .; j_call: TRBJ2-7; clone_size: .; v_call: TRBV27; cdr3_aa: CASSFGPYQANYEQYF; cdr3_nt: TGTGCCAGCAGTTTCGGCCCGTATCAGGCGAACTACGAGCAGTACTTC
d_call: .; j_call: TRBJ2-5; clone_size: .; v_call: TRBV7-6; cdr3_aa: CASSPMDGGLETQYF; cdr3_nt: TGTGCCAGCAGCCCTATGGACGGGGGTTTAGAGACCCAGTACTTC
d_call: TRBD2; j_call: TRBJ2-7; clone_size: .; v_call: TRBV18; cdr3_aa: CASSPGGLAGSEQYF; cdr3_nt: TGTGCCAGCTCACCGGGAGGACTAGCGGGTTCCGAGCAGTACTTC
d_call: TRBD2; j_call: TRBJ2-1; clone_size: .; v_call: TRBV7-9; cdr3_aa: CASSPAVAGESEQFF; cdr3_nt: TGTGCCAGCAGTCCCGCGGTAGCGGGGGAAAGTGAGCAGTTCTTC
d_call: .; j_call: TRBJ2-3; clone_size: .; v_call: TRBV6-1; cdr3_aa: CASSEARRDTQYF; cdr3_nt: TGTGCCAGCAGTGAAGCAAGGCGGGATACGCAGTATTTT
d_call: TRBD1; j_call: TRBJ2-2; clone_size: .; v_call: TRBV7-9; cdr3_aa: CASTLGQGNTGELFF; cdr3_nt: TGTGCCAGCACCCTTGGACAGGGAAATACCGGGGAGCTGTTTTTT
d_call: TRBD1; j_call: TRBJ2-7; clone_size: few; v_call: TRBV13; cdr3_aa: CASSLGVLGQHSF; cdr3_nt: TGTGCCAGCAGCTTAGGGGTTTTGGGACAGCACTCTTTC
d_call: .; j_call: TRBJ2-3; clone_size: .; v_call: TRBV7-2; cdr3_aa: CASSLSGDTQYF; cdr3_nt: TGTGCCAGCAGCCTCAGTGGAGATACGCAGTATTTT
d_call: .; j_call: TRBJ2-1; clone_size: .; v_call: TRBV6-5; cdr3_aa: CASSYSDLNEQFF; cdr3_nt: TGTGCCAGCAGTTACTCGGACTTGAATGAGCAGTTCTTC
d_call: .; j_call: TRBJ1-2; clone_size: once; v_call: TRBV11-2; cdr3_aa: CASSLRGGQRSYGYTF; cdr3_nt: TGTGCCAGCAGCCTAAGGGGTGGACAGCGGAGCTATGGCTACACCTTC
d_call: TRBD1; j_call: TRBJ1-1; clone_size: few; v_call: TRBV7-9; cdr3_aa: CASSQGGTEAFF; cdr3_nt: TGTGCCAGCAGCCAGGGGGGCACTGAAGCTTTCTTT
d_call: TRBD1; j_call: TRBJ1-6; clone_size: .; v_call: TRBV7-3; cdr3_aa: CASSLDRGGPLHF; cdr3_nt: TGTGCCAGCAGCTTAGACAGGGGAGGACCCCTCCACTTT
d_call: .; j_call: TRBJ1-4; clone_size: .; v_call: TRBV6-1; cdr3_aa: CASSEALGPGAVKLFF; cdr3_nt: TGTGCCAGCAGTGAAGCGCTGGGGCCAGGGGCGGTAAAACTGTTTTTT
d_call: .; j_call: TRBJ2-7; clone_size: .; v_call: TRBV12-2; cdr3_aa: CASRPPSFRGDSYEQYF; cdr3_nt: TGTGCAAGTCGCCCTCCCTCTTTTCGGGGGGACTCCTACGAGCAGTACTTC
d_call: .; j_call: TRBJ1-5; clone_size: .; v_call: TRBV27; cdr3_aa: CASRPRGLSNQPQHF; cdr3_nt: TGTGCCAGCAGACCTAGGGGCCTTAGCAATCAGCCCCAGCATTTT
d_call: TRBD1; j_call: TRBJ1-3; clone_size: .; v_call: TRBV27; cdr3_aa: CASSLSIGTGAGNTIYF; cdr3_nt: TGTGCCAGCAGTTTATCGATCGGGACAGGGGCCGGAAACACCATATATTTT
d_call: TRBD1; j_call: TRBJ1-4; clone_size: few; v_call: TRBV10-3; cdr3_aa: CAISDSTGGNEKLFF; cdr3_nt: TGTGCCATCAGTGACTCGACAGGGGGTAATGAAAAACTGTTTTTT
d_call: .; j_call: TRBJ1-1; clone_size: .; v_call: TRBV5-4; cdr3_aa: CASSFMGGRAVAEAFF; cdr3_nt: TGTGCCAGCAGCTTTATGGGGGGGAGGGCGGTGGCTGAAGCTTTCTTT
d_call: TRBD1; j_call: TRBJ1-5; clone_size: .; v_call: TRBV10-2; cdr3_aa: CASLRDRVGNQPQHF; cdr3_nt: TGCGCCAGCCTGCGGGACAGGGTTGGAAATCAGCCCCAGCATTTT
d_call: .; j_call: TRBJ2-5; clone_size: .; v_call: TRBV7-7; cdr3_aa: CASSSRRDRTETQYF; cdr3_nt: TGTGCTAGCAGCTCGAGGCGGGACCGCACCGAGACCCAGTACTTC
d_call: TRBD2; j_call: TRBJ2-7; clone_size: .; v_call: TRBV11-3; cdr3_aa: CASSLAGEYEQYF; cdr3_nt: TGTGCCAGCTCGCTAGCGGGAGAATACGAGCAGTACTTC
d_call: .; j_call: TRBJ2-7; clone_size: .; v_call: TRBV4-1; cdr3_aa: CASSQERSGSAYEQYF; cdr3_nt: TGTGCCAGCAGCCAAGAAAGGAGTGGCAGTGCCTACGAGCAGTACTTC
d_call: .; j_call: TRBJ1-6; clone_size: few; v_call: TRBV5-4; cdr3_aa: CASSLQVVGSPLHF; cdr3_nt: TGTGCCAGCAGCTTACAGGTCGTTGGTTCTCCCCTCCACTTT
d_call: TRBD1; j_call: TRBJ1-6; clone_size: .; v_call: TRBV6-6; cdr3_aa: CASTPDRKNSPLHF; cdr3_nt: TGTGCCAGCACACCGGACAGGAAGAATTCACCCCTCCACTTT
d_call: .; j_call: TRBJ1-2; clone_size: .; v_call: TRBV21-1; cdr3_aa: CASSIIPLRGGHGYTF; cdr3_nt: TGTGCCAGCAGCATCATACCACTTCGGGGGGGCCATGGCTACACCTTC
d_call: TRBD2; j_call: TRBJ2-5; clone_size: .; v_call: TRBV19; cdr3_aa: CASSSRTSGQETQYF; cdr3_nt: TGTGCCAGTAGTAGCCGGACTAGCGGACAAGAGACCCAGTACTTC
d_call: .; j_call: TRBJ2-7; clone_size: .; v_call: TRBV5-5; cdr3_aa: CASSLGTVSYEQYF; cdr3_nt: TGTGCCAGCAGCTTGGGGACAGTTTCCTACGAGCAGTACTTC
d_call: .; j_call: TRBJ2-1; clone_size: once; v_call: TRBV4-2; cdr3_aa: CASSPSVDNEQFF; cdr3_nt: TGTGCCAGCAGCCCAAGTGTAGACAATGAGCAGTTCTTC
d_call: TRBD2; j_call: TRBJ2-5; clone_size: .; v_call: TRBV11-2; cdr3_aa: CASSPRNGGAWETQYF; cdr3_nt: TGTGCCAGCAGCCCCCGTAACGGGGGGGCCTGGGAGACCCAGTACTTC
d_call: .; j_call: TRBJ1-1; clone_size: .; v_call: TRBV7-8; cdr3_aa: CASSPSTLGGREAFF; cdr3_nt: TGTGCCAGCAGCCCTTCGACCCTAGGGGGACGTGAAGCTTTCTTT
d_call: .; j_call: TRBJ1-1; clone_size: .; v_call: TRBV11-1; cdr3_aa: CASSFRQRGAEAFF; cdr3_nt: TGTGCCAGCAGCTTTAGACAGCGCGGAGCTGAAGCTTTCTTT
d_call: TRBD2; j_call: TRBJ2-3; clone_size: .; v_call: TRBV2; cdr3_aa: CASSLFGGSRTDTQYF; cdr3_nt: TGTGCCAGCAGCCTTTTCGGGGGGTCCCGCACAGATACGCAGTATTTT
d_call: TRBD2; j_call: TRBJ2-3; clone_size: .; v_call: TRBV5-4; cdr3_aa: CASSKGLGVLDTQYF; cdr3_nt: TGTGCCAGCAGCAAGGGACTAGGGGTCTTGGATACGCAGTATTTT
d_call: TRBD2; j_call: TRBJ2-3; clone_size: .; v_call: TRBV5-4; cdr3_aa: CASSFSGGAGADTQYF; cdr3_nt: TGTGCCAGCAGCTTTAGCGGGGGGGCGGGCGCAGATACGCAGTATTTT
d_call: .; j_call: TRBJ2-5; clone_size: .; v_call: TRBV6-1; cdr3_aa: CASSEEESGQETQYF; cdr3_nt: TGTGCCAGCAGTGAAGAGGAGAGCGGGCAAGAGACCCAGTACTTC
d_call: .; j_call: TRBJ1-2; clone_size: .; v_call: TRBV18; cdr3_aa: CASSPSFSYGYTF; cdr3_nt: TGTGCCAGCTCACCCTCCTTCTCTTATGGCTACACCTTC
d_call: TRBD2; j_call: TRBJ2-1; clone_size: .; v_call: TRBV7-8; cdr3_aa: CASSLGVAGGRDEQFF; cdr3_nt: TGTGCCAGCAGCTTAGGGGTAGCGGGGGGGAGGGATGAGCAGTTCTTC
d_call: TRBD1; j_call: TRBJ1-5; clone_size: once; v_call: TRBV15; cdr3_aa: CATSTGQLNQPQHF; cdr3_nt: TGTGCCACCAGCACGGGACAGCTTAATCAGCCCCAGCATTTT
d_call: .; j_call: TRBJ1-2; clone_size: .; v_call: TRBV4-1; cdr3_aa: CASSQEKGPNYGYTF; cdr3_nt: TGCGCCAGCAGCCAAGAGAAGGGGCCCAACTATGGCTACACCTTC